The 14 T cell receptor beta chains listed next were all sequenced from one sample in a study of T cell clonality in common variable immunodeficiency. Only in-frame clones appear in the TCRdb table, and some are missing; sequencing was by immunoSEQ multiplex PCR. The sample contains 51,000 or so clones, none of them singletons. The sequencing input was peripheral blood mononuclear cells. The receptors here all came from a person aged 18 to 70 in good health.

This clone showed up many times. The DNA read from the CDR3 is TGTGCCTGGAGTGTAATGGGACTTGAG. Its protein is CAWSVMGLE. The entire CDR3 reads CAWSVMGLEQFF. The rearrangement uses TRBV30 and TRBJ2-1; a possible D gene is TRBD2 (6 bases). Coverage ceases 3 residues before the CDR3 finishes, and the germline J gene fills in the end. There are 12 residues in the CDR3. CDR1 is GTSNPN and CDR2 is SVGIG in the germline V gene (reference sequence). Trimming left V 0 bases short and J 9 bases short, with 9 bases between.

There are many counts of this clone. The CDR3 is cut off 3 residues early in the read; its end comes from the germline J gene. V is TRBV19 and J is TRBJ2-3; D perhaps matches TRBD1 (5 bases). The CDR3 length is 17 residues. The ends were cut back, 2 bases at V and 4 bases at J, with 19 bases in the middle. The V gene's germline CDR1 is LNHDA and CDR2 SQIVND (reference sequence). CDR3 amino acids: CASSIQPAGRAADTQYF. The CDR3 DNA, read in part, is TGTGCCAGTAGTATACAACCCGCAGGGCGTGCCGCAGATACG.

Details on this clone: The read ends 3 residues early relative to the CDR3; the germline J gene fills the gap. The chain uses TRBV5-1 and TRBJ1-2; D remains unclear. The CDR3 has 15 residues. The V gene's germline CDR1 is SGHRS and CDR2 YFSETQ. Trimming removed 4 bases from V and 2 bases from J, with 15 bases in between. The covered CDR3 bases are TGCGCCAGCAGCCTCCAAGGGTCCTCCAACTATGGC. Protein product: CASSLQGSSNYG. The CDR3 in full is CASSLQGSSNYGYTF. The full variable domain, its missing parts supplied by reference TRBV5-1 and TRBJ1-2, is KAGVTQTPRYLIKTRGQQVTLSCSPISGHRSVSWYQQTPGQGLQFLFEYFSETQRNKGNFPGRFSGRQFSNSRSEMNVSTLELGDSALYLCASSLQGSSNYGYTFGSGTRLTVV.

This clone appeared many times. The read ends 3 residues before the CDR3 terminus; that terminus is restored from the germline J gene. The chain carries TRBV19 and TRBJ1-5; no definite D call. Germline V gene data show CDR1 as LNHDA and CDR2 as SQIVND (reference sequence). V lost 4 bases and J lost 4, with 8 bases in between. There are 13 residues in the CDR3. CDR3: CASSSGMNQPQHF. The sequenced part of the CDR3 DNA is TGTGCCAGTAGTAGCGGGATGAATCAGCCC.

This clone was seen repeatedly, ten times or more. The read falls 3 residues short of the CDR3 end, and the missing part is taken from the germline J gene. The gene calls are TRBV6-1 and TRBJ2-7; TRBD2 matches 11 bases. The V segment lost 3 bases and the J segment 3 bases; nucleotides outside the gene matches: 4. CDR1 is MNHNS and CDR2 is SASEGT in the germline V gene. The length of the CDR3 is 15 residues. CDR3 loop: CASSEGLAALYEQYF. The CDR3 bases that were read are TGTGCCAGCAGTGAGGGACTAGCGGCCCTCTACGAG.

Ten or more counts support this clone. CDR3 residues: CASSLEEQLYEQYF. Partial CDR3 DNA: TGTGCCAGCAGCCTCGAAGAACAGTTGTACGAG. The chain joins TRBV7-9 to TRBJ2-7; unclear D gene. The read ends 3 residues early relative to the CDR3; the germline J gene fills the gap. This CDR3 is 14 amino acids long. Germline V gives CDR1 SEHNR, CDR2 FQNEAQ (reference sequence). Trimming took off 5 bases at V and 4 bases at J, with 15 bases between the two ends.

Many counts were recorded for this clone. The sequenced fragment ends 3 residues before the CDR3 boundary, so the rest is inferred from the germline J gene. The rearrangement joins TRBV20-1 to TRBJ1-5; 7 bases match TRBD1. The CDR3 has 15 residues. CDR1 DFQATT and CDR2 SNEGSKA come from the germline V gene (reference sequence). J gave up 3 bases and V 2 bases, and 7 bases lay outside the gene matches. The part of the CDR3 DNA that was read is TGCAGTGCTAGAAGGGACAGTATAATCAATCAGCCC. It specifies CSARRDSIINQP. Given in full, the CDR3 is CSARRDSIINQPQHF.

This clone has a count of ten or more. The read terminates 3 residues before the CDR3 end, so the remaining end is supplied by the germline J gene. This sequence joins TRBV20-1 and TRBJ2-2; weak D call: TRBD1 (6 bases). Germline CDR1 reads DFQATT; CDR2 reads SNEGSKA (reference sequence). Trimming pared 6 bases from V and 4 bases from J, leaving 12 bases between. The CDR3 is made up of 13 amino acids. CDR3 bases read: TGCAGTGCGTCGATACAGGGCACCGGGGAG. Protein product: CSASIQGTGE. In full, the CDR3 reads CSASIQGTGELFF.

This clone was seen repeatedly, ten times or more. The read ends 3 residues early relative to the CDR3; the germline J gene fills the gap. The chain combines TRBV20-1 with TRBJ2-7; tentatively, D is TRBD2 (5 bases). Germline V lookup: CDR1 DFQATT, CDR2 SNEGSKA (reference sequence). Trimming stripped 0 bases from V and 3 bases from J, with 15 bases between. The CDR3 is 15 amino acids. Incomplete CDR3 DNA: TGCAGTGCTAGAGATCCCCTAGCAGCTGACTACGAG. Its translation: CSARDPLAADYE. The CDR3, in full, reads CSARDPLAADYEQYF.

With respect to this clone: The read ends 3 residues before the CDR3 terminus; that terminus is restored from the germline J gene. This chain uses TRBV30 with TRBJ1-1; D is unresolved. The germline CDR1 and CDR2 sequences are GTSNPN and SVGIG (reference sequence). The CDR3 covers 15 residues. The DNA read from the CDR3 is TGTGCCTGGAGTCTAAGTCGAGGTTGGGCCTACGAG. The encoded protein is CAWSLSRGWAYE. The CDR3 in full is CAWSLSRGWAYEAFF.

This clone was picked up many times. The sequence runs out 3 residues before the end of the CDR3; the remainder is reconstructed from the germline J gene. The V and J genes are TRBV20-1 and TRBJ1-2, with TRBD1 matching 9 bases. The ends lost 3 bases at V and 5 bases at J; junction bases unmatched: 10. CDR1 DFQATT and CDR2 SNEGSKA come from the germline V gene (reference sequence). This CDR3 has 15 amino acids. The covered CDR3 bases are TGCAGTGCTAGGGGACAGGGAGTTATAGATTATGGC. Translation gives CSARGQGVIDYG. The complete CDR3 reads CSARGQGVIDYGYTF.

This clone was counted many times. The CDR3 goes on 3 residues after the read ends, and that part is filled in from the germline J gene. This chain joins TRBV30 and TRBJ2-2; D not resolved. The CDR3 is 13 residues long. In germline, CDR1 is GTSNPN, CDR2 SVGIG (reference sequence). V was shortened by 0 bases and J by 5 bases, with 7 bases between the two germline ends. CDR3 sequence: CAWSVQVTGELFF. The part of the CDR3 DNA that was read is TGTGCCTGGAGTGTCCAGGTGACCGGGGAG. The full variable domain, in which reference TRBV30 and TRBJ2-2 provide the parts outside the CDR3, is SQTIHQWPATLVQPVGSPLSLECTVEGTSNPNLYWYRQAAGRGLQLLFYSVGIGQISSEVPQNLSASRPQDRQFILSSKKLLLSDSGFYLCAWSVQVTGELFFGEGSRLTVL.

There are a few counts of this clone. The part of the CDR3 DNA that was read is TGTGCCAGTACCGCGGGGGGGGCTGGGGAGACC. This translates into CASTAGGAGET. The full CDR3 protein reads CASTAGGAGETQYF. The chain is built from TRBV19 and TRBJ2-5, with 9 bases matching TRBD2. The CDR3 end falls 3 residues outside the read, so it is completed with the germline J gene. V lost 7 bases to trimming and J lost 5 bases; unmatched junction nucleotides: 8. CDR1 and CDR2 from the germline V gene are LNHDA and SQIVND (reference sequence). The CDR3 totals 14 residues.

At least ten counts were recorded for this clone. The sequenced fragment ends 3 residues before the CDR3 boundary, so the rest is inferred from the germline J gene. The chain carries TRBV18 and TRBJ1-6, with D perhaps TRBD1 (6 bases). The CDR3 sequence is 13 residues long. Looked up from germline, CDR1 is KGHSH and CDR2 is LQKENI. Trimming shortened V by 4 bases and J by 7 bases, and 8 bases separated the two germline ends. Here the CDR3 reads CASSLGQNSPLHF. The CDR3 DNA, read in part, is TGTGCCAGCTCACTCGGACAGAATTCACCC.